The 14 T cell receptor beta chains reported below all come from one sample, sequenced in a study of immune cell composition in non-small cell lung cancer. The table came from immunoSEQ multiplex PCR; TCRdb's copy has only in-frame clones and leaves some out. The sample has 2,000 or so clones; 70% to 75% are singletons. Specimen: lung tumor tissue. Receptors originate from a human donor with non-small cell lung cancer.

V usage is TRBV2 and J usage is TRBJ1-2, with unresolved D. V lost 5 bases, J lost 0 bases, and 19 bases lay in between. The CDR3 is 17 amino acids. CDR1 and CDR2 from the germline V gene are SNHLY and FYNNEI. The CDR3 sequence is CASSHSISGQTNYGYTF. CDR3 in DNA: TGTGCCAGCAGTCACTCGATTAGTGGGCAGACTAACTATGGCTACACCTTC.

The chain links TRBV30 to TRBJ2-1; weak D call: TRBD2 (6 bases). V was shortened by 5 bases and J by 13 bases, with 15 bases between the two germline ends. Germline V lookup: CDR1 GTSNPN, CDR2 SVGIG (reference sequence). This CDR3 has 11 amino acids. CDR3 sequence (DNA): TGTGCCTGGTCGGGACTCGGAGATCAGTTCTTC. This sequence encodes CAWSGLGDQFF.

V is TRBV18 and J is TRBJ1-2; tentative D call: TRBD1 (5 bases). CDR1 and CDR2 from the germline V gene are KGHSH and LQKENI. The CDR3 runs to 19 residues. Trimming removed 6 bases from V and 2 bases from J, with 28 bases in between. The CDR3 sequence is CASSPNLGSGGLANYGYTF. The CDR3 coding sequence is TGTGCCAGCTCTCCGAACCTCGGGAGTGGGGGTTTAGCGAACTATGGCTACACCTTC.

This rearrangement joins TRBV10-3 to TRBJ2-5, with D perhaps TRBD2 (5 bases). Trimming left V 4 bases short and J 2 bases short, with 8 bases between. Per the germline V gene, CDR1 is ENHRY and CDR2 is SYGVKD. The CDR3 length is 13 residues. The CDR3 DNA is TGTGCCATCAGTGTGGACTTACAAGAGACCCAGTACTTC. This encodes CAISVDLQETQYF.

The CDR3 bases are TGCGCCAGCAGCCAAGCGGGGGAGGGTTCGGAGACCCAGTACTTC. Its protein product is CASSQAGEGSETQYF. The chain has TRBV4-3 and TRBJ2-5, with 7 bases identical to TRBD2. The germline V gene encodes CDR1 LGHNA and CDR2 YSLEER. The CDR3 is made up of 15 amino acids. The trim removed 1 base at V and 5 bases at J, leaving 7 bases unmatched.

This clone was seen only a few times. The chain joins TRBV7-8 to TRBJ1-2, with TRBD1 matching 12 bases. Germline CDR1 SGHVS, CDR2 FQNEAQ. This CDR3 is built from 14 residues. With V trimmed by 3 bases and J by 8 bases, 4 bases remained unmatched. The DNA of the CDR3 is TGTGCCAGCAGCTTTGGGACAGGGGGCGGGGGCTACACCTTC. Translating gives CASSFGTGGGGYTF.

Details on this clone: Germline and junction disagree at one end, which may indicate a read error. The CDR3 nucleotides read TGCGCCAGCAGCTTAACCGGGACTAGTACCGGGTGGGACTTC. The encoded protein is CASSLTGTSTGWDF. The chain couples TRBV5-1 to TRBJ2-5; TRBD2 matches at 8 bases. The CDR3 spans 14 residues. Germline CDR1 SGHRS, CDR2 YFSETQ.

The chain's CDR3 is CASSLDPSGTDNEQFF. The CDR3 region has the DNA TGTGCCAGCAGCTTAGATCCTAGCGGGACAGACAATGAGCAGTTCTTC. The rearrangement links TRBV11-3 to TRBJ2-1; TRBD2 aligns across 9 bases. The CDR3 sequence is 16 residues long. The germline V gene has CDR1 SGHNT and CDR2 YENEEA. The trim removed 0 bases at V and 5 bases at J, leaving 5 bases unmatched.

CDR3 amino acids: CASSLGGGGKLFF. DNA for the CDR3: TGCGCCAGCAGCTTGGGCGGGGGTGGAAAACTGTTTTTT. The J gene is TRBJ1-4, the V gene TRBV5-1; D may be TRBD1 (5 bases). Germline V gene sequence: CDR1 SGHRS, CDR2 YFSETQ. The CDR3 loop spans 13 amino acids. Trimming shortened V by 0 bases and J by 10 bases, and 10 bases separated the two germline ends.

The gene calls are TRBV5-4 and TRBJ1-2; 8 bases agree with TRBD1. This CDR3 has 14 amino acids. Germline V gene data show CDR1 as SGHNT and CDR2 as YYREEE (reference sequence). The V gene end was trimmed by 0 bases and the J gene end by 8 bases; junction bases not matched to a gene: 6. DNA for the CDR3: TGTGCCAGCAGCTTGGGACAGGGGACGGGAGGCTACACCTTC. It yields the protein CASSLGQGTGGYTF.

Here the CDR3 DNA reads TGTGCCAGCAGCCAAGGCAGGCCCGAATACGGCTACACCTTC. Translated, it gives CASSQGRPEYGYTF. The chain combines TRBV14 with TRBJ1-2; D gene unclear. CDR3 size: 14 residues. The germline gives CDR1 SGHDN, CDR2 FVKESK. Deletions cut 1 base from V and 8 bases from J, with 14 bases between.

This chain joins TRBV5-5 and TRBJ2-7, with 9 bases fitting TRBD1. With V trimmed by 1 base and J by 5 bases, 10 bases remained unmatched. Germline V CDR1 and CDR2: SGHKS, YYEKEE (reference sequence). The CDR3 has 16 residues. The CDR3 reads CASSLPPGTGRHEQYV. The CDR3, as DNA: TGTGCCAGCAGCTTGCCCCCGGGGACAGGGAGGCACGAGCAGTACGTC.

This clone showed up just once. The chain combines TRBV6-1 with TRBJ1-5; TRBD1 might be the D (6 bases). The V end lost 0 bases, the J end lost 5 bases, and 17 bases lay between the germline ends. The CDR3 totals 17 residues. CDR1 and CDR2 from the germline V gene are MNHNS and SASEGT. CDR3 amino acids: CASSEAMQGRGDQPQHF. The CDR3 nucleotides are TGTGCCAGCAGTGAAGCGATGCAGGGCAGGGGTGATCAGCCCCAGCATTTT.

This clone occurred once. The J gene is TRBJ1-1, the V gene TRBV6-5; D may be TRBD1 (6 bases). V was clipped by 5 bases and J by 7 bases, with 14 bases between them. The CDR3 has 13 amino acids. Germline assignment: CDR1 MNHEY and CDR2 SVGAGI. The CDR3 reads CASSTNRDHEAFF. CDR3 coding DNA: TGTGCCAGCAGTACTAACAGGGATCATGAAGCTTTCTTT.